This T cell receptor (beta chain) was sequenced in a study of T-cell reconstitution after alpha-beta-depleted transplantation in children. Germline CDR1 is DFQATT and CDR2 is SNEGSKA (reference sequence). The V end was cut by 1 base, the J end by 4 bases, with 13 bases between. The CDR3 contains 14 residues. During its preparation, the TCRbeta library received unique molecular identifiers. TCRdb analysed the PCR reads with MiXCR anew, one entry per CDR3 protein. The data show about 980,000 distinct CDR3 sequences, about 29% seen once. Study outcomes and limitations: After transplant, at about two months, alpha-beta T cells were reportedly derived from several hundred expanded graft clones. High day-60 TCRbeta diversity in some patients came from surviving recipient T cells and thymic progenitors. When one year had passed after transplant, most T-cell counts and diversity came from newly produced T cells.

A remark on this clonotype: Its target is not known.

The source was PBMCs, mostly from graft donor cells, collected 360 days after TCRalphabeta/CD19-depleted stem cell transplant. This chain uses TRBV20-1 with TRBJ1-1, with a possible D match to TRBD1 (5 bases). The receptor was derived from a boy under three years old who had a stem cell transplant for SCID, so the T cells may come from the graft donor. The CDR3 sequence: CSARVAHGGTEAFF. CDR3 bases: TGCAGTGCTAGAGTGGCCCATGGGGGCACTGAAGCTTTCTTT.